The clone carrying this TCR beta chain has just a few counts. Its matching antigen is unknown. The entry originates in a study of CD8 T cells in ankylosing spondylitis. The study, taken as a whole, reports: Significant enrichment of disease-linked clones was reported in matched ankylosing spondylitis synovial fluid. In peripheral blood, disease-linked CD8+ clones occurred at relatively low frequencies.

TCRdb reprocessed the 5' RACE reads with MiXCR, giving one entry per CDR3 protein. The sample has a few hundred thousand distinct CDR3 sequences; about 20% are singletons. Germline trimming cut 5 bases from V and 3 bases from J; bases unmatched to any gene: 5. CDR1 is MNHEY, CDR2 SMNVEV, per germline (reference sequence). The CDR3 is 14 residues long. Specimen: blood, either unsorted or a sorted T cell fraction (not recorded which). This sequence originates from a male donor with ankylosing spondylitis or in good health (not recorded which). The rearrangement links TRBV27 to TRBJ2-7; 9 nucleotides align to TRBD1. CDR3 DNA sequence: TGTGCCAGCAGTCCCGGGACAGGGAACTACGAGCAGTACTTC. Translating gives CASSPGTGNYEQYF.